The 20 T cell receptor beta chains below all came from one sample that was sequenced in a study of shared clonotypes between healthy human individuals. Positively selected for CCR7, the CD45RO-negative cells used as naive CD8 cells excluded terminally differentiated effector memory CD45RA+ cells. Using immunoSEQ multiplex PCR, the repertoire was profiled, and TCRdb retains in-frame clones only, with some absent. The sample holds roughly 2,000,000 clones; 93% are singletons and the top ten take roughly 1.7%. Sequencing was performed on naive CD8+ T cells from PBMCs. The source of these receptors is a man between 18 and 29 years old in good health. Some clones in this sample may be carry-over from other donors' samples.

V usage is TRBV19 and J usage is TRBJ1-1; D not certain. Trimming removed 6 bases at V and 0 bases at J, with 14 bases between. The CDR3 consists of 15 residues. Germline V gene data show CDR1 as LNHDA and CDR2 as SQIVND (reference sequence). Written as DNA, the CDR3 is TGTGCCAGTAGGGAGAACCGCTTAATGAACACTGAAGCTTTCTTT. It encodes CASRENRLMNTEAFF.

The chain is built from TRBV7-8 and TRBJ2-3; D remains unclear. Germline V lookup: CDR1 SGHVS, CDR2 FQNEAQ. Trimming took 5 bases from V and 0 from J, leaving 18 bases between them. The CDR3 runs 17 residues. CDR3 bases: TGTGCCAGCAGCCCACTAATAGCTGTAACTAGCACAGATACGCAGTATTTT. Translated: CASSPLIAVTSTDTQYF.

The CDR3 spells CASSSGGTMPDTQYF. CDR3 DNA: TGTGCCAGCAGCTCCGGAGGTACCATGCCAGATACGCAGTATTTT. The chain employs TRBV27 and TRBJ2-3; D might be TRBD2 (5 bases). V lost 6 bases to trimming and J lost 4 bases, with 17 bases between them. The CDR3 is 15 residues long. In germline, CDR1 is MNHEY, CDR2 SMNVEV (reference sequence).

For this clone: Additional DNA sequences in this sample encode the identical CDR3. The chain's CDR3 is CASSLSQGNYGYTF. DNA of the CDR3: TGTGCCAGCAGTTTATCCCAGGGAAACTATGGCTACACCTTC. V is TRBV27 and J is TRBJ1-2; D perhaps matches TRBD1 (5 bases). CDR1 MNHEY and CDR2 SMNVEV come from the germline V gene (reference sequence). CDR3 length equals 14 residues. With 0 bases removed from V and 2 bases from J, the gap between germline ends came to 7 bases.

The gene calls are TRBV7-9 and TRBJ2-5; the D gene could be TRBD1 or TRBD2 (6 bases each). From germline, CDR1 is SEHNR and CDR2 FQNEAQ (reference sequence). The CDR3 consists of 12 residues. Trimming took 7 bases from V and 8 from J, leaving 14 bases between them. The CDR3 loop reads CASTGGDVTQYF. CDR3 sequence (DNA): TGTGCCAGCACCGGGGGCGACGTAACCCAGTACTTC.

The rearrangement links TRBV29-1 to TRBJ2-1; tentatively, D is TRBD2 (6 bases). CDR1 SQVTM and CDR2 ANQGSEA come from the germline V gene. V was cut by 8 bases and J by 0 bases, with 14 bases left in between. The length of the CDR3 is 14 residues. CDR3 region: CSHRDFISYNEQFF. DNA for the CDR3: TGCAGCCACCGGGACTTTATCTCCTACAATGAGCAGTTCTTC.

The V gene is TRBV13, the J gene TRBJ2-7, with D perhaps matching TRBD2 (7 bases). This CDR3 contains 14 residues. The germline V and J ends were trimmed by 5 bases and 3 bases, with 14 bases remaining between them. Germline V lookup: CDR1 PRHDT, CDR2 FYEKMQ (reference sequence). The chain's CDR3 is CASSDRGGNYEQYF. As DNA, the CDR3 is TGTGCCAGCAGCGATAGGGGGGGTAACTACGAGCAGTACTTC.

On this clone itself: Other DNA sequences in the sample encode the same CDR3. The chain is built from TRBV27 and TRBJ2-2; D might be TRBD2 (5 bases). Germline loops: CDR1 MNHEY, CDR2 SMNVEV (reference sequence). Trimming took 3 bases from V and 5 from J, leaving 7 bases between them. There are 13 residues in the CDR3. CDR3 in amino acids: CASSFSGTGELFF. The CDR3 nucleotides read TGTGCCAGCAGTTTCTCGGGGACCGGGGAGCTGTTTTTT.

This rearrangement joins TRBV19 to TRBJ1-5, with D possibly being TRBD1 (6 bases). This CDR3 spans 16 amino acids. From germline, CDR1 is LNHDA and CDR2 SQIVND (reference sequence). Deletions cut 0 bases from V and 3 bases from J, with 12 bases between. CDR3 loop: CASSIDTGANNQPQHF. CDR3 sequence (DNA): TGTGCCAGTAGTATAGATACGGGGGCGAACAATCAGCCCCAGCATTTT.

The rearrangement links TRBV21-1 to TRBJ1-5; TRBD1 was called by the table and not checked on the DNA. TRBV21-1 is given as a pseudogene. This CDR3 region has 21 residues. The CDR3 DNA sequence: TGTGCCAGCAGCAAAGGGTACATATTAGGGACACATCGTTATAGCAATCAGCCCCAGCATTTT. Protein product: CASSKGYILGTHRYSNQPQHF.

This chain connects TRBV6-5 to TRBJ1-1, with D unresolved. CDR1 and CDR2 (germline): MNHEY, SVGAGI. This CDR3 is built from 14 residues. Trimming took off 7 bases at V and 1 base at J, with 13 bases between the two ends. The CDR3 sequence is CASTLAGRNTEAFF. The CDR3 region has the DNA TGTGCCAGCACCTTGGCCGGGAGGAACACTGAAGCTTTCTTT.

This chain uses TRBV9 with TRBJ2-3; the D gene is possibly TRBD2 (5 bases). The CDR3 runs to 15 residues. Germline CDR1 is SGDLS and CDR2 is YYNGEE. The V end was cut by 0 bases, the J end by 4 bases, with 12 bases between. This chain's CDR3 is CASSVDGSRADTQYF. For the CDR3, the DNA is TGTGCCAGCAGCGTAGATGGGAGTAGGGCAGATACGCAGTATTTT.

This chain connects TRBV28 to TRBJ2-3; 7 bases are shared with TRBD1. This CDR3 contains 19 residues. V shed 5 bases and J 6 bases; nucleotides not matched to a gene: 23. Per germline, CDR1 MDHEN and CDR2 SYDVKM. CDR3 nucleotide sequence: TGTGCCAGCAGTCTACATCCGTCCCGGGACAGTAGGAGAATGGATACGCAGTATTTT. This encodes CASSLHPSRDSRRMDTQYF.

As for this clone: One end of the junction varies from germline; a read error may be responsible. CDR3 nucleotides: TGTGCCAGCAGTTCCTTAAACCCTCAACAGAATACTCAGTATTTT. Translated, it gives CASSSLNPQQNTQYF. V is TRBV27 and J is TRBJ2-3; D not resolved. From germline, CDR1 is MNHEY and CDR2 SMNVEV (reference sequence). This CDR3 contains 15 residues.

This chain joins TRBV4-3 and TRBJ2-7; 13 nucleotides align to TRBD2. The CDR3 has 16 amino acids. Germline values: CDR1 LGHNA, CDR2 YSLEER. The V and J ends lost 4 bases and 4 bases, in that order; junction bases with no gene match: 7. The CDR3 nucleotides are TGCGCCAGCAGCCCGAGTGGGACTAGCGGGGTATACGAGCAGTACTTC. It specifies CASSPSGTSGVYEQYF.

The chain is built from TRBV25-1 and TRBJ1-1; the D gene is possibly TRBD1 (5 bases). The CDR3 contains 13 residues. V was clipped by 2 bases and J by 5 bases, with 9 bases between them. Germline V CDR1 and CDR2: MGHDK, SYGVNS. The CDR3 DNA reads as TGTGCCAGCAGTGAACCTCGGGGGACTGAAGCTTTCTTT. Residues: CASSEPRGTEAFF.

The chain carries TRBV11-2 and TRBJ1-4, with 9 bases lining up with TRBD1. The germline V gene encodes CDR1 SGHAT and CDR2 FQNNGV. Germline trimming cut 5 bases from V and 5 bases from J; bases unmatched to any gene: 9. This CDR3 has 16 amino acids. CDR3 coding DNA: TGTGCCAGCAGCCCGGACAGGGGCCTAGGCAATGAAAAACTGTTTTTT. Its protein is CASSPDRGLGNEKLFF.

The chain recombines TRBV9 with TRBJ1-1, with D tentatively TRBD1 (6 bases). CDR1 and CDR2 from the germline V gene are SGDLS and YYNGEE. CDR3 length: 14 residues. V dropped 0 bases and J dropped 6 bases, with 12 bases sitting between them. The CDR3 DNA reads TGTGCCAGCAGCGTAGATGGGGGGGCGGCTGAAGCTTTCTTT. Its translation is CASSVDGGAAEAFF.

This chain joins TRBV6-5 and TRBJ2-1; 10 bases fit TRBD1. Germline V gene data show CDR1 as MNHEY and CDR2 as SVGAGI. CDR3 length: 15 amino acids. J gave up 6 bases and V 5 bases, and 7 bases lay outside the gene matches. The CDR3 DNA follows: TGTGCCAGCAGTACCCTCGGGACAGGGGTCAATGAGCAGTTCTTC. Its translation: CASSTLGTGVNEQFF.

The chain uses TRBV7-8 and TRBJ2-7; 8 nucleotides match TRBD2. The V gene's germline CDR1 is SGHVS and CDR2 FQNEAQ. The CDR3 has 13 residues. Trimming cost V 11 bases and J 0 bases; bases outside gene matches: 6. The CDR3 here is CAAQAGGSYEQYF. CDR3 coding DNA: TGTGCCGCGCAGGCGGGAGGCTCCTACGAGCAGTACTTC.